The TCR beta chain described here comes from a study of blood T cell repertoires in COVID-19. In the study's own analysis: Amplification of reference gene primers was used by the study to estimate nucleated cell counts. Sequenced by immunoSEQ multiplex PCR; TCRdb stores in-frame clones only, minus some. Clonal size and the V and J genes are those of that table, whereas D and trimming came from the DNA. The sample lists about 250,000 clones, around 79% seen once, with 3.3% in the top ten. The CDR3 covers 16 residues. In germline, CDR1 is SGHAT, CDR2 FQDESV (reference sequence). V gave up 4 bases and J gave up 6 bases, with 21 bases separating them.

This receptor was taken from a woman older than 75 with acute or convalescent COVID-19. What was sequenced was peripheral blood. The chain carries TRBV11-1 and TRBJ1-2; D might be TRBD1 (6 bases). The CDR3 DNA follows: TGTGCCAGCAGCTACAATCAAAACCAGGGGAGGGATGGCTACACCTTC. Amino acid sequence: CASSYNQNQGRDGYTF.